This T cell receptor (beta chain) is from a study of somatic mutations in cytotoxic T cells in rheumatoid arthritis. Study-wide results and caveats: There was no significant difference in CD8+ T-cell clonality between rheumatoid arthritis patients and age-matched healthy controls.

Libraries were prepared by immunoSEQ multiplex PCR; TCRdb keeps only in-frame clonotypes and omits some of them. The profile shows some 30,000 clones, about 88% of them singletons. This CDR3 region has 12 residues. Trimming shortened V by 7 bases and J by 7 bases, and 14 bases separated the two germline ends. Looked up from germline, CDR1 is MNHEY and CDR2 is SVGAGI. Worth noting for this clone: Its target is not known.

The chain links TRBV6-5 to TRBJ2-7, with D possibly matching TRBD2 (5 bases). The clonotype comes from an adult with rheumatoid arthritis. The sequencing sample was made of CD8+ T cells sorted from blood. CDR3: CASISGALEQYF. The DNA for the CDR3 is TGTGCCAGCATAAGCGGAGCTCTAGAGCAGTACTTC.